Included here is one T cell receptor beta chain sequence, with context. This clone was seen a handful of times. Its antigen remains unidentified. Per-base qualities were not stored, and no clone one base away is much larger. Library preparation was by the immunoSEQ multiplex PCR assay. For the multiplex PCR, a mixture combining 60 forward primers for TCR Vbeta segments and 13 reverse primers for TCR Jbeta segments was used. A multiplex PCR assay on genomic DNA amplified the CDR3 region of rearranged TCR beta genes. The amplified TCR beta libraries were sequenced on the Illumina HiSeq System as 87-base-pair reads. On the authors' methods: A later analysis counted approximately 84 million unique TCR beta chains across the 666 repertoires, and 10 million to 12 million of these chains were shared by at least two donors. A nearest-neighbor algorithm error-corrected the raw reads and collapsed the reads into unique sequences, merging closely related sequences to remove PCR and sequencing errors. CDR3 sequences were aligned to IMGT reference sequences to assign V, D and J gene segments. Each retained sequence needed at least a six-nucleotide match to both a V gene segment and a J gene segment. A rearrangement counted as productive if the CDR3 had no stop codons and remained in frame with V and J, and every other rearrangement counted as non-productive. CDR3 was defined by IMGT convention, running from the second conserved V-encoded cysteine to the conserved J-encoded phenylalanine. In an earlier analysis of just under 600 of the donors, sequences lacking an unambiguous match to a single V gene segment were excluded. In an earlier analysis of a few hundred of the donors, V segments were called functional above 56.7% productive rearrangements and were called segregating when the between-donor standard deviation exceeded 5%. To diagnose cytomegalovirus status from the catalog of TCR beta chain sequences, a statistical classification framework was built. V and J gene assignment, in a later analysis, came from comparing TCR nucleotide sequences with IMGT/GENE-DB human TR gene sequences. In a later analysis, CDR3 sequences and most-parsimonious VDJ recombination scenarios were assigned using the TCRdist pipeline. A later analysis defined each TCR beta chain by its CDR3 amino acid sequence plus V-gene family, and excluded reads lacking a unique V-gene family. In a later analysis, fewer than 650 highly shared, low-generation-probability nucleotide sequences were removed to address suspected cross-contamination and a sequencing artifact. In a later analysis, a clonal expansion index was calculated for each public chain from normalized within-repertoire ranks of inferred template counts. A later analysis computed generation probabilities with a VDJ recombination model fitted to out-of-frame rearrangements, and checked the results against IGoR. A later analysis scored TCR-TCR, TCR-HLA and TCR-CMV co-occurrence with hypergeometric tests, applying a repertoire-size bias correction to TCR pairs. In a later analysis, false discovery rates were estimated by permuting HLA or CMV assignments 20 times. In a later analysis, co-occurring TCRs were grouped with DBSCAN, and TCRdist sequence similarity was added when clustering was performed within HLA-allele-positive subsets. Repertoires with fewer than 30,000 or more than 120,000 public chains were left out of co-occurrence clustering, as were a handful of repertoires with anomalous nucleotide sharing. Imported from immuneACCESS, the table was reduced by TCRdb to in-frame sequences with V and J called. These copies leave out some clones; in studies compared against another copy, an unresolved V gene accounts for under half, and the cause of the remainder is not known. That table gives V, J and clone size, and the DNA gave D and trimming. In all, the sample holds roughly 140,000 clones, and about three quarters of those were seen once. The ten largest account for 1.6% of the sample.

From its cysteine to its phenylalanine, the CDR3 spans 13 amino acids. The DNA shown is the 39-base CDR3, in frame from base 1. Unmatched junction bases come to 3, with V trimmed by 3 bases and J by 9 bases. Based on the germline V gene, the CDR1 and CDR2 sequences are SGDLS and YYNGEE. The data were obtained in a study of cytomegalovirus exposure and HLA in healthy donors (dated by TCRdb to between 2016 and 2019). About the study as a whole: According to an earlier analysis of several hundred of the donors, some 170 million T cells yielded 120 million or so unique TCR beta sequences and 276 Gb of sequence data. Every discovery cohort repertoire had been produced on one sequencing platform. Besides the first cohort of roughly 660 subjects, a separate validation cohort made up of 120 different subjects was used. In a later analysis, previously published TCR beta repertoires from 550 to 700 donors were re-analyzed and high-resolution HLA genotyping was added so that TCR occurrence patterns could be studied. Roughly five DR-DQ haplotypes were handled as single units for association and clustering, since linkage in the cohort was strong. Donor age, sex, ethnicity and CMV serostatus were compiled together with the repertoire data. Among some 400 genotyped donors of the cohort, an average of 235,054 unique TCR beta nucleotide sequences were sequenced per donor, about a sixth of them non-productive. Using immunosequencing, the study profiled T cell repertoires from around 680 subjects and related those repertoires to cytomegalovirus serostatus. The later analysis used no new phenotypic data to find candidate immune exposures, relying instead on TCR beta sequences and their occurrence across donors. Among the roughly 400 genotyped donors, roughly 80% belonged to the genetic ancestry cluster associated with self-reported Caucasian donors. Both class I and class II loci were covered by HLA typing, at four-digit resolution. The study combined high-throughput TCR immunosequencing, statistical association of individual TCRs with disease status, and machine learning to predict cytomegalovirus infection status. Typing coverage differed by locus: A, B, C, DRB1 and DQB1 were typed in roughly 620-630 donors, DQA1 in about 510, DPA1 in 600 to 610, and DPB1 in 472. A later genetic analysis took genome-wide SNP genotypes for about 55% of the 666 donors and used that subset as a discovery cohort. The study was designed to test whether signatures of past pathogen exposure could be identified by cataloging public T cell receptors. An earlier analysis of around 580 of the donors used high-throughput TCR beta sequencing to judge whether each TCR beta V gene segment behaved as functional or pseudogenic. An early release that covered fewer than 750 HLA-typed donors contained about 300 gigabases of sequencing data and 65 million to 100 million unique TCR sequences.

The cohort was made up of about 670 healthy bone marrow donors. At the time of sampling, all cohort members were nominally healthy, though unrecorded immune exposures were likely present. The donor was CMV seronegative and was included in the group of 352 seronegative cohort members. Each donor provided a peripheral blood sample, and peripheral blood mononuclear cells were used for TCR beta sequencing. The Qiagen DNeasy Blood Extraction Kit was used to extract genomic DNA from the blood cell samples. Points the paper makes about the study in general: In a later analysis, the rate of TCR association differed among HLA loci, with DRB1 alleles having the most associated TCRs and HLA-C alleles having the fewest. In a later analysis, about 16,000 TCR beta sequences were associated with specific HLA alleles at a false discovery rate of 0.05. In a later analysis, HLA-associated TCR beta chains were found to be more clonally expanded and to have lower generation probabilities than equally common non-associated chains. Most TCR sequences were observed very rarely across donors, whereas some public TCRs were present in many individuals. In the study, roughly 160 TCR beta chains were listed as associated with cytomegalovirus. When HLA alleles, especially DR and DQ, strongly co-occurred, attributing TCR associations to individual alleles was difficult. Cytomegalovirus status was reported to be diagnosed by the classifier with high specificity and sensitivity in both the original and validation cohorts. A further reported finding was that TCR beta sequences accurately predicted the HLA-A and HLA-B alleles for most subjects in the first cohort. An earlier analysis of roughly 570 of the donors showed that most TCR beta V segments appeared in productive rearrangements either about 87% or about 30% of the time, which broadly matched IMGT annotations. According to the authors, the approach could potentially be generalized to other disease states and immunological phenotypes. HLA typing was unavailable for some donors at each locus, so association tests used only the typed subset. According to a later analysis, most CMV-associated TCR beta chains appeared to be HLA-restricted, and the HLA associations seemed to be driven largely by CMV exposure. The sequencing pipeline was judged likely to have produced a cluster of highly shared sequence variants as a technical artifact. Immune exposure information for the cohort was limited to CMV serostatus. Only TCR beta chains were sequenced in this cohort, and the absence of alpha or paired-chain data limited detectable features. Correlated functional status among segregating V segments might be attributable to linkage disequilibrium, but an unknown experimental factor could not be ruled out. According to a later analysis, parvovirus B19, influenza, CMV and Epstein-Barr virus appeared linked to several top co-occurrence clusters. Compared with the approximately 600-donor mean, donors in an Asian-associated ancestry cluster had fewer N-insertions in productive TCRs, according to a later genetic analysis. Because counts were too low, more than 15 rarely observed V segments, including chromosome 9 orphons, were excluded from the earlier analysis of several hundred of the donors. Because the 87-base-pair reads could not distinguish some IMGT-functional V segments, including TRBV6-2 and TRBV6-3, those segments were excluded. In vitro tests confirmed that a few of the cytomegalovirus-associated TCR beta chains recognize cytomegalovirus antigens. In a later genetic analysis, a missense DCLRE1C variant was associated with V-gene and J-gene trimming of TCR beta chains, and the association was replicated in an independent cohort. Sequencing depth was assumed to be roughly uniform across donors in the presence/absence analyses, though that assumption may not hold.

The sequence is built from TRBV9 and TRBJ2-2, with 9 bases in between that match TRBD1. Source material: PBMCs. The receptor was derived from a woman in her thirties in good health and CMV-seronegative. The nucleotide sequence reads TGTGCCAGCAGCGAACAGGGGGCCCGGGAGCTGTTTTTT. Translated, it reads CASSEQGARELFF.